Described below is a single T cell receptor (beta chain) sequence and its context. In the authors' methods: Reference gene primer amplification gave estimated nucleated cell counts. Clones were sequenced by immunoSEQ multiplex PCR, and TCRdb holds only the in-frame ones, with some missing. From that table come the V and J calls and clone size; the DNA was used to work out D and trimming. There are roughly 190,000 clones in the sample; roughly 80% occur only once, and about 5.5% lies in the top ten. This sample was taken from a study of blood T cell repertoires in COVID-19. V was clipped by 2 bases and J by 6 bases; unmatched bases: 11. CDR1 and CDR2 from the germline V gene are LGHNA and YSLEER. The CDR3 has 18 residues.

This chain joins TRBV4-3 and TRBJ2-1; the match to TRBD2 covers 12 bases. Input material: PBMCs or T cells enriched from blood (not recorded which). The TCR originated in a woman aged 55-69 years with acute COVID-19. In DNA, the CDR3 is TGCGCCAGCAGCCAATTCAGCCTAGCGGGGGGGCGAATCAATGAGCAGTTCTTC. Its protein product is CASSQFSLAGGRINEQFF.